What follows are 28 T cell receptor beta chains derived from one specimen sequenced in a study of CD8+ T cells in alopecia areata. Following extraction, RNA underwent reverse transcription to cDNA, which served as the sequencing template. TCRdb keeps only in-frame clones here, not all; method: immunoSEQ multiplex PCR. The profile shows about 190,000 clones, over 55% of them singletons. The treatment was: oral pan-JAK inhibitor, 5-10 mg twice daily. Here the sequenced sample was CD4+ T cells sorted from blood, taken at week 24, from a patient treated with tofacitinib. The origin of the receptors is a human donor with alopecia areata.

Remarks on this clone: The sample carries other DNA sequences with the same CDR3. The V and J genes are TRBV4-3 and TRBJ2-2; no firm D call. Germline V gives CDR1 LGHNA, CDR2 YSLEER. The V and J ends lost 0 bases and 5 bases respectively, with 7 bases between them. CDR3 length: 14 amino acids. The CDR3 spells CASSQDWGTGELFF. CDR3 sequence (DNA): TGCGCCAGCAGCCAAGATTGGGGAACCGGGGAGCTGTTTTTT.

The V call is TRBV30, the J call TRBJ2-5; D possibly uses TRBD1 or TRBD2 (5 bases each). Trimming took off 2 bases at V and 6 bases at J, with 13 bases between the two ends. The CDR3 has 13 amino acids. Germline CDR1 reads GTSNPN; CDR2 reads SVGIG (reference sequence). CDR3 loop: CAWSPGTVKTQYF. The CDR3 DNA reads TGTGCCTGGAGTCCAGGGACGGTGAAGACCCAGTACTTC.

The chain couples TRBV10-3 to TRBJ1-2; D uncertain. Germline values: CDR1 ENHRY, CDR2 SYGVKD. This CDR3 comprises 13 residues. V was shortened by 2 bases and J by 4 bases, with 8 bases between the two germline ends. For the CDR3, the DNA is TGTGCCATCAGTGAGGCCAGAGGCTATGGCTACACCTTC. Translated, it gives CAISEARGYGYTF.

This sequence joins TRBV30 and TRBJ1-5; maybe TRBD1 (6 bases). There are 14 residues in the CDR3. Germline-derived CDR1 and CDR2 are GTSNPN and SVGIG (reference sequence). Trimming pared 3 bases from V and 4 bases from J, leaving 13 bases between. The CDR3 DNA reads TGTGCCTGGAGGGGGGCAGGGCAAAATCAGCCCCAGCATTTT. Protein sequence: CAWRGAGQNQPQHF. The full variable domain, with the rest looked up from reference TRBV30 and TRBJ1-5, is SQTIHQWPATLVQPVGSPLSLECTVEGTSNPNLYWYRQAAGRGLQLLFYSVGIGQISSEVPQNLSASRPQDRQFILSSKKLLLSDSGFYLCAWRGAGQNQPQHFGDGTRLSIL.

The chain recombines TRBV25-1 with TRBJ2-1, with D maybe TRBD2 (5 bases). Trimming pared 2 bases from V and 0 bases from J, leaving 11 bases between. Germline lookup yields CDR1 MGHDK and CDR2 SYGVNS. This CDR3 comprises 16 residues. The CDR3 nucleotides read TGTGCCAGCAGTGAAGCGGGCACCCGCTCCTACAATGAGCAGTTCTTC. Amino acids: CASSEAGTRSYNEQFF.

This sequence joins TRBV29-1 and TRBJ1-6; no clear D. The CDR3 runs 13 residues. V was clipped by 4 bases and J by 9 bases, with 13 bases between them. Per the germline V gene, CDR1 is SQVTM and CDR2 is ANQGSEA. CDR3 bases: TGCAGCGTTGCGAATGGGAAGGGTTCACCCCTCCACTTT. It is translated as CSVANGKGSPLHF.

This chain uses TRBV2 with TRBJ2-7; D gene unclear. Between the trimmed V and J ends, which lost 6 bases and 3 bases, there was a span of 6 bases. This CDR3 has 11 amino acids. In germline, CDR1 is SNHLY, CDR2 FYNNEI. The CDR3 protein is CASRVSYEQYF. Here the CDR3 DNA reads TGTGCCAGCAGGGTAAGCTACGAGCAGTACTTC.

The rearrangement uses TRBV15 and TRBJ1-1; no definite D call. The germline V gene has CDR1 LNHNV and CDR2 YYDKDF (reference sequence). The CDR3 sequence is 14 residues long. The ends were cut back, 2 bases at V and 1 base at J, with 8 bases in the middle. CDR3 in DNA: TGTGCCACCAGCAGAAGCGACAAGAACACTGAAGCTTTCTTT. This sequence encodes CATSRSDKNTEAFF. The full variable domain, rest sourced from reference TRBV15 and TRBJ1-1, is DAMVIQNPRYQVTQFGKPVTLSCSQTLNHNVMYWYQQKSSQAPKLLFHYYDKDFNNEADTPDNFQSRRPNTSFCFLDIRSPGLGDTAMYLCATSRSDKNTEAFFGQGTRLTVV.

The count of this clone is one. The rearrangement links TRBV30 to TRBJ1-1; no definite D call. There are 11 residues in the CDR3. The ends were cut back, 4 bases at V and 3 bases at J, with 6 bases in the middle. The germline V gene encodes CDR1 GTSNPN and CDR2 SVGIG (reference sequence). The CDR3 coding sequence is TGTGCCTGGATGTCGTACACTGAAGCTTTCTTT. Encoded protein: CAWMSYTEAFF.

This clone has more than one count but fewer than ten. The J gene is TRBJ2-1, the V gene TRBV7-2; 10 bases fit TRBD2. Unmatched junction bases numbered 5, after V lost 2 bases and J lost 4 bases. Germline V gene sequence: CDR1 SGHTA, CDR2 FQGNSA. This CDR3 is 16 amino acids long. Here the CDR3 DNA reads TGTGCCAGCAGCTTATCTCGGACTAGCGGTTACAATGAGCAGTTCTTC. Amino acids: CASSLSRTSGYNEQFF.

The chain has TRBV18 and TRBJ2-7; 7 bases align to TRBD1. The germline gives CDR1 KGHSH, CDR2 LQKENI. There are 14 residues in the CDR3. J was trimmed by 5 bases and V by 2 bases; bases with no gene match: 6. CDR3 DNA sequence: TGTGCCAGCTCACCAGAGAGACAGGGCAACGAGCAGTACTTC. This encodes CASSPERQGNEQYF.

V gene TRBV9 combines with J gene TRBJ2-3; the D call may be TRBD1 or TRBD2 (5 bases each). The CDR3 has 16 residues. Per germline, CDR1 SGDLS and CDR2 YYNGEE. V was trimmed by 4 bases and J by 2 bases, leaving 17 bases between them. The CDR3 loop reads CASSPETGTITDTQYF. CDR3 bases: TGTGCCAGCAGCCCCGAGACGGGGACCATCACAGATACGCAGTATTTT.

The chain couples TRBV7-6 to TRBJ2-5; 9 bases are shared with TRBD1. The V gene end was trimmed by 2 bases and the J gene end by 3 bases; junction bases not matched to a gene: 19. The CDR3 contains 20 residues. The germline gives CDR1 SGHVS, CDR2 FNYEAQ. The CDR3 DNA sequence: TGTGCCAGCAGCTTAAAGGCCCGAACGGGACAGGGAAGCCGTGAAGAGACCCAGTACTTC. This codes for CASSLKARTGQGSREETQYF.

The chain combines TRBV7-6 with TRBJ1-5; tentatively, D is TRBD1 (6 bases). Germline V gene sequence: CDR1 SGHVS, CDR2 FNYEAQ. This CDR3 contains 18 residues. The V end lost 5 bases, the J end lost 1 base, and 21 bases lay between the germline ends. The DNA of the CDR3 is TGTGCCAGCAGCGCCCGTGCAGGGGATAGTGGAAGCAATCAGCCCCAGCATTTT. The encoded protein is CASSARAGDSGSNQPQHF.

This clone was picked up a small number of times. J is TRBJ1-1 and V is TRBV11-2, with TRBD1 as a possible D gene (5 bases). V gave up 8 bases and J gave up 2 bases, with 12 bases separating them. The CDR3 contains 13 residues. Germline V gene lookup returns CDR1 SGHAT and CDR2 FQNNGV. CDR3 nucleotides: TGTGCCAGCCGAACGACAGCTAACACTGAAGCTTTCTTT. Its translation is CASRTTANTEAFF. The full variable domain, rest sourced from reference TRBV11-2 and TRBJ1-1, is EAGVAQSPRYKIIEKRQSVAFWCNPISGHATLYWYQQILGQGPKLLIQFQNNGVVDDSQLPKDRFSAERLKGVDSTLKIQPAKLEDSAVYLCASRTTANTEAFFGQGTRLTVV.

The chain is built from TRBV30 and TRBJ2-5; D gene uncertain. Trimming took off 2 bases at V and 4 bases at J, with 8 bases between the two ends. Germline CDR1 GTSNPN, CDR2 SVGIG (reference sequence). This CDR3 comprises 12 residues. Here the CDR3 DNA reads TGTGCCTGGAGTTTTGGGTTAGAGACCCAGTACTTC. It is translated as CAWSFGLETQYF.

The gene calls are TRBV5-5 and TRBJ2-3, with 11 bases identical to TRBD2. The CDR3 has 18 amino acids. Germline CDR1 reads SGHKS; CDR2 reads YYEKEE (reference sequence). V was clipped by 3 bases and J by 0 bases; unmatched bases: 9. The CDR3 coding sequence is TGTGCCAGCAGCTACTTCGGGGGACTAGCGGACAGCACAGATACGCAGTATTTT. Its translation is CASSYFGGLADSTDTQYF.

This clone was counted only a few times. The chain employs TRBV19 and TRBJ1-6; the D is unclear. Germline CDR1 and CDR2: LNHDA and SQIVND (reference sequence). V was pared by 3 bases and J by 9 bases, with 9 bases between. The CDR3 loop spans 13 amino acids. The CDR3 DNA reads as TGTGCCAGTAGTATGCAGTTAGGTTCACCCCTCCACTTT. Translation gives CASSMQLGSPLHF.

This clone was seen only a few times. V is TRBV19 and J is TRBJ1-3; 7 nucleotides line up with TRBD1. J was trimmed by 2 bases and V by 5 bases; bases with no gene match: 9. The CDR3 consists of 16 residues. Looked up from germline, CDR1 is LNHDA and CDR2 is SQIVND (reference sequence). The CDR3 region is CASSASGQGAGNTIYF. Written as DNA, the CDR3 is TGTGCCAGTAGTGCGTCCGGGCAGGGGGCTGGAAACACCATATATTTT.

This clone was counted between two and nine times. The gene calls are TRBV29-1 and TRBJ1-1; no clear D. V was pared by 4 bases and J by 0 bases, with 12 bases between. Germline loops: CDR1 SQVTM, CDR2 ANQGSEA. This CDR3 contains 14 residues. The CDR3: CSVAGFWMNTEAFF. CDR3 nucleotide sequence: TGCAGCGTTGCAGGCTTTTGGATGAACACTGAAGCTTTCTTT.

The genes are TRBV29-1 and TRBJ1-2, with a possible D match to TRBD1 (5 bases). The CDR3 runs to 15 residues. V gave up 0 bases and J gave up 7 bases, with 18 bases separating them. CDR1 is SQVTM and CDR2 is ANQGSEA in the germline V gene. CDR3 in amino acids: CSVEDPNRAGSGYTF. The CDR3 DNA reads TGCAGCGTTGAAGATCCCAATAGGGCAGGGTCTGGCTACACCTTC.

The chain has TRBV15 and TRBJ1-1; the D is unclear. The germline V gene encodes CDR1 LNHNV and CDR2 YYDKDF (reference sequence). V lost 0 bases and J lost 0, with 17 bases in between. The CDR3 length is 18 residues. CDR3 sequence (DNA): TGTGCCACCAGCAGAGATTTGTCCCCAGCTACGATGAACACTGAAGCTTTCTTT. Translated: CATSRDLSPATMNTEAFF.

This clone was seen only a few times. In nucleotides, the CDR3 is TGTGCCAGCAGCTTAGAGGTTGCAGGGTCCCTCTACAATGAGCAGTTCTTC. The encoded protein is CASSLEVAGSLYNEQFF. V is TRBV11-1 and J is TRBJ2-1; D is perhaps TRBD1 (5 bases). V shed 1 base and J shed 3 bases, with 16 bases lying between them. CDR1 and CDR2 (germline): SGHAT, FQDESV (reference sequence). This CDR3 is built from 17 residues.

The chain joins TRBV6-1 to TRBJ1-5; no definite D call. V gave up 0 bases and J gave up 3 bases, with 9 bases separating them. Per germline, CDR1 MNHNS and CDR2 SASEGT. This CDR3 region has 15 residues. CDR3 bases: TGTGCCAGCAGTGAAGCTTTAGGGTTCAATCAGCCCCAGCATTTT. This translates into CASSEALGFNQPQHF.

The CDR3 reads CSVTYRGFREAFF. The CDR3 DNA sequence: TGCAGCGTTACATACAGGGGCTTTCGGGAAGCTTTCTTT. The chain recombines TRBV29-1 with TRBJ1-1; 7 bases match TRBD1. CDR1 SQVTM and CDR2 ANQGSEA come from the germline V gene. There are 13 residues in the CDR3. J gave up 8 bases and V 5 bases, and 11 bases lay outside the gene matches.

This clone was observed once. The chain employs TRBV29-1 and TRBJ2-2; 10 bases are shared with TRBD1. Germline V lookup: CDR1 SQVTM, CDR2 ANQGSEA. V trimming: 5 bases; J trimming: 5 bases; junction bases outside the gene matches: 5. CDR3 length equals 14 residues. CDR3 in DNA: TGCAGCGTTCCCGGGACAGGGGAAACCGGGGAGCTGTTTTTT. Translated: CSVPGTGETGELFF.

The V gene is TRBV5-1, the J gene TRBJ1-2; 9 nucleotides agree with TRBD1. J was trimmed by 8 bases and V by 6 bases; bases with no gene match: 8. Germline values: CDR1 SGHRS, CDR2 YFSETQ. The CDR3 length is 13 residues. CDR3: CASTPGTGRGYTF. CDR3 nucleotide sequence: TGCGCCAGCACACCTGGGACAGGGCGCGGCTACACCTTC. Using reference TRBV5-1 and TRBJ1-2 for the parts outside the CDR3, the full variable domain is KAGVTQTPRYLIKTRGQQVTLSCSPISGHRSVSWYQQTPGQGLQFLFEYFSETQRNKGNFPGRFSGRQFSNSRSEMNVSTLELGDSALYLCASTPGTGRGYTFGSGTRLTVV.

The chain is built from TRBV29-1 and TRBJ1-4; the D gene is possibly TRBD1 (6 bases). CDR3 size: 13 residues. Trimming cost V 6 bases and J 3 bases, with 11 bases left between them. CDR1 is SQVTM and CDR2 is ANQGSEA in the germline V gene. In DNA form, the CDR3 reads TGCAGCGTACAGGGACTGCCTAATGAAAAACTGTTTTTT. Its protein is CSVQGLPNEKLFF.